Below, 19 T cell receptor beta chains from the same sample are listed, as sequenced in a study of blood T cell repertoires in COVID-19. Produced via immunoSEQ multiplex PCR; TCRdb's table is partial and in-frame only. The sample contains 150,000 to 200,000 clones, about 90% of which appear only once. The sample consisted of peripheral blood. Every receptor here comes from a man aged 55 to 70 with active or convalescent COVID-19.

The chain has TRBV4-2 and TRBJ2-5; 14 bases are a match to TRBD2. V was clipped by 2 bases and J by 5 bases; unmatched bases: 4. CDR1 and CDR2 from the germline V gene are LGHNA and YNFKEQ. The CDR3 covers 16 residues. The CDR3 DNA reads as TGTGCCAGCAGCCAACGACTAGCGGGGGGGCAGGAGACCCAGTACTTC. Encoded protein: CASSQRLAGGQETQYF.

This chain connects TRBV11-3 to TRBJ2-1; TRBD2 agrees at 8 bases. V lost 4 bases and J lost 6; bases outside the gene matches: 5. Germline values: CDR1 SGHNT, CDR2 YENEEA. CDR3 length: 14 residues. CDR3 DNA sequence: TGTGCCAGCAGCTACGGGGGGACTAGCAATGAGCAGTTCTTC. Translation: CASSYGGTSNEQFF.

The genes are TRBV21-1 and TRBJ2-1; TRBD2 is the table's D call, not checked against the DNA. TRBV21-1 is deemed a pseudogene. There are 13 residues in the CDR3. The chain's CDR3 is CASSKDEDNEQFF. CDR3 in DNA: TGTGCCAGCAGCAAAGATGAGGACAATGAGCAGTTCTTC.

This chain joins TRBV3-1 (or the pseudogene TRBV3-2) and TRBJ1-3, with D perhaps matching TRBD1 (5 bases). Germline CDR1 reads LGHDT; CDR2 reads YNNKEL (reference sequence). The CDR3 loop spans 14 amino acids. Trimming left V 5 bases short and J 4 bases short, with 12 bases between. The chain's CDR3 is CASSKKGSGNTIYF. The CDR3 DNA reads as TGTGCCAGCAGCAAAAAGGGGTCCGGAAACACCATATATTTT.

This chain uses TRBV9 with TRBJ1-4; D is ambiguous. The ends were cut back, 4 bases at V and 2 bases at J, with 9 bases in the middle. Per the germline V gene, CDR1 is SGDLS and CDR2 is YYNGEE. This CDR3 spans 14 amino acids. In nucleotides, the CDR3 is TGTGCCAGCAGCCGGGGAGTCACTAATGAAAAACTGTTTTTT. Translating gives CASSRGVTNEKLFF.

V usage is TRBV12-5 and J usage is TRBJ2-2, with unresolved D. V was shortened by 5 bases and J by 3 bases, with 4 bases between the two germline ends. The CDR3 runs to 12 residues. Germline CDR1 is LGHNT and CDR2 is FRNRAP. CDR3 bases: TGTGCTAGTGGTCTCGACACCGGGGAGCTGTTTTTT. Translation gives CASGLDTGELFF.

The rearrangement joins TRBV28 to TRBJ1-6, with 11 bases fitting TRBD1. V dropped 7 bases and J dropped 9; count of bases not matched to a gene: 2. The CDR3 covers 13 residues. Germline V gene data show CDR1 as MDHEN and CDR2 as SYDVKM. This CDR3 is CASKGTGGSPLHF. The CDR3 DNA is TGTGCCAGCAAGGGGACAGGGGGTTCACCCCTCCACTTT.

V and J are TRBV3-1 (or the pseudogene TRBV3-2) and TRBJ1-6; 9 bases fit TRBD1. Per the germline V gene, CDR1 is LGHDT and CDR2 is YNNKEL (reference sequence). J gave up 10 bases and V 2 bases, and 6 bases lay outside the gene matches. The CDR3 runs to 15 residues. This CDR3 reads CASSQWDRVVSPLHF. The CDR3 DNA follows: TGTGCCAGCAGCCAATGGGACAGGGTAGTGTCACCCCTCCACTTT.

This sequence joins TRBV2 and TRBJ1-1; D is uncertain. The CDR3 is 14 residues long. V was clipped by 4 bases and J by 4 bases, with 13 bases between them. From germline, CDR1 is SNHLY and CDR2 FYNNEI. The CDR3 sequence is CASSVEGSSTEAFF. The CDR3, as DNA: TGTGCCAGCAGTGTTGAGGGTTCGAGCACTGAAGCTTTCTTT.

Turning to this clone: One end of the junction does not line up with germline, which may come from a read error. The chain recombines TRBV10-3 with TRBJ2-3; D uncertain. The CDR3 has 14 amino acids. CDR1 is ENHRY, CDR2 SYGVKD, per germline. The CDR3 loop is CANSPGDGTDTQYF. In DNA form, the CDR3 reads TGTGCCAACAGTCCAGGTGACGGCACAGATACGCAGTATTTT.

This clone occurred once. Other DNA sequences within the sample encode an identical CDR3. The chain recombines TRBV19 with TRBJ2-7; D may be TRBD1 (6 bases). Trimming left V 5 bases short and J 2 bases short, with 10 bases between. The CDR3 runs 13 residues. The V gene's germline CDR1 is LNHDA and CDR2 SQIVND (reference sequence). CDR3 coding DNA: TGTGCCAGTAGTCCCGGGACAACCTACGAGCAGTACTTC. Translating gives CASSPGTTYEQYF.

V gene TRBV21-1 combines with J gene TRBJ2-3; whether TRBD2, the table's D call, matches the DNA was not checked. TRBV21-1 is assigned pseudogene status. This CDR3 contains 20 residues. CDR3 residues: CASSRPPTLSAGGTMVPQYF. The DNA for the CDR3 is TGTGCCAGCAGCAGACCCCCCACCCTCTCCGCGGGGGGGACCATGGTGCCGCAGTATTTT.

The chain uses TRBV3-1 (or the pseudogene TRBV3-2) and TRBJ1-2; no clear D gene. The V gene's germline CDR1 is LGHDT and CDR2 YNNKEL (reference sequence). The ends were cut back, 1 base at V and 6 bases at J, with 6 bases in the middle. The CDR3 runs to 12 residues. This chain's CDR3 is CASSQARDGYTF. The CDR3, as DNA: TGTGCCAGCAGCCAAGCGCGGGATGGCTACACCTTC.

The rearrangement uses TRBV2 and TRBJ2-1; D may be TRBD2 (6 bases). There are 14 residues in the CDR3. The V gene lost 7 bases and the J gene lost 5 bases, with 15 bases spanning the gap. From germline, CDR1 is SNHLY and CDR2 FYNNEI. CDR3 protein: CASILFRGNNEQFF. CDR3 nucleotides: TGTGCCAGCATTCTTTTTCGGGGGAACAATGAGCAGTTCTTC.

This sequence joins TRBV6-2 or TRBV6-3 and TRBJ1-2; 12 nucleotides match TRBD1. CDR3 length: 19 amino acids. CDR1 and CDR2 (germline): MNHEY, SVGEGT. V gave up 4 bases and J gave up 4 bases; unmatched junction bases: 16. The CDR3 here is CASSWSISGQGAMSYGYTF. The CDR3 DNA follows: TGTGCCAGCAGTTGGTCCATCTCGGGACAGGGGGCGATGAGCTATGGCTACACCTTC.

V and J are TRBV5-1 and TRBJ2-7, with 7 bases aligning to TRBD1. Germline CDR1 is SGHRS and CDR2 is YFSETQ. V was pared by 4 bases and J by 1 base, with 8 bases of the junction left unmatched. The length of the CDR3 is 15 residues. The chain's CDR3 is CASSPRQGLSYEQYF. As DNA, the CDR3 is TGCGCCAGCAGCCCGCGACAGGGCCTATCCTACGAGCAGTACTTC.

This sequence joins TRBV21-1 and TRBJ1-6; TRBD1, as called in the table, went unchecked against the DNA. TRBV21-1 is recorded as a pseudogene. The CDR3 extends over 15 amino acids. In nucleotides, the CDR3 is TGTGCCAGCAGCAAATTTGGGGGCCGTAATTCACCCCTCCACTTT. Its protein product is CASSKFGGRNSPLHF.

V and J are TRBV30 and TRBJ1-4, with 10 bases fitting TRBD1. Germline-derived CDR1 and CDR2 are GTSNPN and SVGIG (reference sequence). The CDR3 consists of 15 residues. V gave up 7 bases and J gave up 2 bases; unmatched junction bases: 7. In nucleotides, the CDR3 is TGTGCCTTTTCCGGGACAGGGGCGACTAATGAAAAACTGTTTTTT. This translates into CAFSGTGATNEKLFF.

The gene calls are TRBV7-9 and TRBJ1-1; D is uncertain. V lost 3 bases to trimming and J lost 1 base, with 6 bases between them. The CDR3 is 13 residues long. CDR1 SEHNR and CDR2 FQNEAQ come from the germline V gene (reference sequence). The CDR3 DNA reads TGTGCCAGCAGCTTTAGCGCGAACACTGAAGCTTTCTTT. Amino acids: CASSFSANTEAFF.